Described below is a single T cell receptor (beta chain) sequence and its context. The antigen is unknown. The sample originates from a study of CD8+ T cells in alopecia areata. General study points: Mice gave a clearer picture of TCR sharing than patients did, possibly for HLA-related reasons. Researchers report lesional scalp, most notably alopecia totalis/universalis, outstripped normal scalp in clonality. Scalp sequencing captures resident alphabeta T cells of normal skin too.

Those with alopecia areata gave lesional scalp punch biopsies and peripheral blood. cDNA reverse transcribed from extracted RNA served as the sequencing template. The repertoire was sequenced with immunoSEQ multiplex PCR; TCRdb's copy has only in-frame clones and lacks some. Here the sample spans hundreds of thousands of clones, about two thirds being singletons. CDR1 is SGHTA, CDR2 FQGTGA, per germline. Between the trimmed V and J ends, which lost 3 bases and 10 bases, there was a span of 13 bases. The CDR3 loop spans 14 amino acids. The chain is built from TRBV7-3 and TRBJ1-6; no reliable D call. The receptor comes from a human donor with alopecia areata. Sequencing was performed on CD4+ T cells sorted from blood, taken at week 0. This CDR3 is CASSFTGGGSPLHF. The CDR3 region has the DNA TGTGCCAGCAGCTTTACGGGTGGCGGGTCACCCCTCCACTTT.